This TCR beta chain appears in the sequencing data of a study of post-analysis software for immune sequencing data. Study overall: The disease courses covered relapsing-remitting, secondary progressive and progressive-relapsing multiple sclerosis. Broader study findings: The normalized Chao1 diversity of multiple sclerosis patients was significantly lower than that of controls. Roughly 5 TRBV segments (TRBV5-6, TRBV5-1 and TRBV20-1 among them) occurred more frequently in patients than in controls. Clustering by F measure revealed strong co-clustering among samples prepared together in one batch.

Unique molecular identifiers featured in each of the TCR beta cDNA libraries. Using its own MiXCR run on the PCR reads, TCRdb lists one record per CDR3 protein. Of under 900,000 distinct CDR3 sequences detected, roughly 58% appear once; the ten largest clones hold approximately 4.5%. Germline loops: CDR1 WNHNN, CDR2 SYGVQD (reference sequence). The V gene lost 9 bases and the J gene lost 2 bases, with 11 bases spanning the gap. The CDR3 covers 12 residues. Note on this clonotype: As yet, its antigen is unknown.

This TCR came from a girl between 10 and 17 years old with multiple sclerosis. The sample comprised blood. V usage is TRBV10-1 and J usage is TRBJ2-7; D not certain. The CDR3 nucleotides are TGCGCCAGGAAGAAGGCAACCTACGAGCAGTACTTC. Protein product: CARKKATYEQYF.